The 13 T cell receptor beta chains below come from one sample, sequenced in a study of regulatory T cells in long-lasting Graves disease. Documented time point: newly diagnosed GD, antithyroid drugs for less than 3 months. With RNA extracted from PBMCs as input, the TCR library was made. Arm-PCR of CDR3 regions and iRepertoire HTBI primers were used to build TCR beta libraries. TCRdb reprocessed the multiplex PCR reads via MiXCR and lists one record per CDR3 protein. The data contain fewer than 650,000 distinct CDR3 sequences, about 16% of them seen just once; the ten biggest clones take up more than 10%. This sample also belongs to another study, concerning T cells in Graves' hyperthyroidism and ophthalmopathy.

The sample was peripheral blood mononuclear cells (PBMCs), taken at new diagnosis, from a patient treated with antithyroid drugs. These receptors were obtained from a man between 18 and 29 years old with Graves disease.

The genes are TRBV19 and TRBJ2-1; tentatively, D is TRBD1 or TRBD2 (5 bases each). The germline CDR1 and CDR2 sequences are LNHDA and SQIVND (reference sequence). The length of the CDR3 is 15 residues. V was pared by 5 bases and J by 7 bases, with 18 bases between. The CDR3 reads CASSSPGLSGNEQFF. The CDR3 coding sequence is TGTGCCAGTAGTTCGCCGGGGCTTAGTGGGAATGAGCAGTTCTTC.

CDR3 loop: CASSVQGTTNEKLFF. The CDR3 DNA is TGTGCCAGCAGCGTCCAGGGAACAACTAATGAAAAACTGTTTTTT. V gene TRBV2 combines with J gene TRBJ1-4; D is possibly TRBD1 (5 bases). V lost 6 bases and J 0 bases, leaving 11 bases between the germline ends. Per germline, CDR1 SNHLY and CDR2 FYNNEI. The CDR3 contains 15 residues.

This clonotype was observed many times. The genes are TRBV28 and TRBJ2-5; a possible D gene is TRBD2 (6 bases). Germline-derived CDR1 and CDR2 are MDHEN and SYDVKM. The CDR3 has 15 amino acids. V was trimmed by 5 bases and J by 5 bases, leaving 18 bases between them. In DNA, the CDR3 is TGTGCCAGCAGTCAACCAGCTAGTGGGGGGGAGACCCAGTACTTC. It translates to CASSQPASGGETQYF.

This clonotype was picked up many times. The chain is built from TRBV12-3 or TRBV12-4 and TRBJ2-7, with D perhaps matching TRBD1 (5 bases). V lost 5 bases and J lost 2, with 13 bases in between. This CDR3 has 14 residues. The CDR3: CASSQDTTAYEQYF. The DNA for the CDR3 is TGTGCCAGCAGTCAGGACACCACCGCCTACGAGCAGTACTTC.

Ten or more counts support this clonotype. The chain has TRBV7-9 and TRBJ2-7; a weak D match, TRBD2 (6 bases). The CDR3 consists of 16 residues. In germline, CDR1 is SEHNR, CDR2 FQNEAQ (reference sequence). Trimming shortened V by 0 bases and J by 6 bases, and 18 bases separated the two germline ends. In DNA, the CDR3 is TGTGCCAGCAGCTTAGCGCGTGGACCTCGGGAGACCGAGCAGTACTTC. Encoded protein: CASSLARGPRETEQYF.

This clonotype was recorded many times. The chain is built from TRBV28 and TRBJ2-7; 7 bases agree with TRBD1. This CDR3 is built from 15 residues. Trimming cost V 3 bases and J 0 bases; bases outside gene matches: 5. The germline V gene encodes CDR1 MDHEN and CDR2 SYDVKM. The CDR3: CASSFRTGPSYEQYF. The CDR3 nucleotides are TGTGCCAGCAGTTTTCGGACAGGCCCCTCCTACGAGCAGTACTTC.

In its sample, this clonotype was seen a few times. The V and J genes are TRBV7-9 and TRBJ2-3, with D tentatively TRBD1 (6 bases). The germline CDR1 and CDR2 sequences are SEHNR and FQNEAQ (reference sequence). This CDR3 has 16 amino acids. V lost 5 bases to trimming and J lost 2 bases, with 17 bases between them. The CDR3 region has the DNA TGTGCCAGCAGCGCAGGGGCTAGCTTACCCACAGATACGCAGTATTTT. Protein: CASSAGASLPTDTQYF.

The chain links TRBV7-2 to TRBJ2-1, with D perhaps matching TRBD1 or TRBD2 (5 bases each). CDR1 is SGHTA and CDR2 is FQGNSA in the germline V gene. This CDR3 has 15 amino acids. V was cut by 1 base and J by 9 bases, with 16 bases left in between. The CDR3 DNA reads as TGTGCCAGCAGCTTAGATTCGGCCGTTGGGGGTGAGCAGTTCTTC. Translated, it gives CASSLDSAVGGEQFF.

DNA of the CDR3: TGTGCCAGTAGTCCTACATGGGATCAAGAGACCCAGTACTTC. It is translated as CASSPTWDQETQYF. The V call is TRBV19, the J call TRBJ2-5; D is uncertain. The V gene's germline CDR1 is LNHDA and CDR2 SQIVND (reference sequence). The ends were cut back, 5 bases at V and 2 bases at J, with 12 bases in the middle. The CDR3 sequence is 14 residues long.

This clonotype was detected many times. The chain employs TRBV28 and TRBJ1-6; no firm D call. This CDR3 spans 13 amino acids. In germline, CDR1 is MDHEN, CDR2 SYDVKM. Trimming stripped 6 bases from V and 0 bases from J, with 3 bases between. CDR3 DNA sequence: TGTGCCAGCAGGGTCTCCTATAATTCACCCCTCCACTTT. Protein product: CASRVSYNSPLHF.

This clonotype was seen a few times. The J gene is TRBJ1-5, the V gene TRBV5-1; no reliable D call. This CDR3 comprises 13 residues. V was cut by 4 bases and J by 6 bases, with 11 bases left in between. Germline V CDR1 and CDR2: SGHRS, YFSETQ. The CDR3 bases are TGCGCCAGCAGCCAGAACTTGGGTCAGCCCCAGCATTTT. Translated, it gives CASSQNLGQPQHF.

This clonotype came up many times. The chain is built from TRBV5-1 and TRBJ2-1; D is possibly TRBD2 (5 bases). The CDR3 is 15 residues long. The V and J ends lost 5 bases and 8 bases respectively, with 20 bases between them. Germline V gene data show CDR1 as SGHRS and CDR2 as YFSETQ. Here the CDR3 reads CASSRGSRRGDEQFF. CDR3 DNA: TGCGCCAGCAGTCGCGGCAGCCGTCGGGGAGATGAGCAGTTCTTC. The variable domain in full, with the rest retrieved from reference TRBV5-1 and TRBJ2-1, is KAGVTQTPRYLIKTRGQQVTLSCSPISGHRSVSWYQQTPGQGLQFLFEYFSETQRNKGNFPGRFSGRQFSNSRSEMNVSTLELGDSALYLCASSRGSRRGDEQFFGPGTRLTVL.

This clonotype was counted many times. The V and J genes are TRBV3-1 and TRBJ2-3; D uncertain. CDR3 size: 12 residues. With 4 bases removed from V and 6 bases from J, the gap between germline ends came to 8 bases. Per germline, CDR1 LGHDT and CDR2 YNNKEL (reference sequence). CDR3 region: CASSRFSDTQYF. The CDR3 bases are TGTGCCAGCAGCCGGTTCTCGGATACGCAGTATTTT.